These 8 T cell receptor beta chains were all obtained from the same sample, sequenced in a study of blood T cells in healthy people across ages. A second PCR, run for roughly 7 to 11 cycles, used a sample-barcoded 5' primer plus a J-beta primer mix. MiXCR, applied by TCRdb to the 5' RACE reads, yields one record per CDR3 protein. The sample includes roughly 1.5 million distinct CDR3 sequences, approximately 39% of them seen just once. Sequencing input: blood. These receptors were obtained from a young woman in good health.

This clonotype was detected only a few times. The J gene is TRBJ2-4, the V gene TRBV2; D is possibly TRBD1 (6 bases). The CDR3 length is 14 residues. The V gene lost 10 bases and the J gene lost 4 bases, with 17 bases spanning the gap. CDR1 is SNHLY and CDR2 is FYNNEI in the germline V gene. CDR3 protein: CATNIDRTKNIQYF. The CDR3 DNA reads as TGTGCCACGAACATAGACAGGACAAAAAACATTCAGTACTTC.

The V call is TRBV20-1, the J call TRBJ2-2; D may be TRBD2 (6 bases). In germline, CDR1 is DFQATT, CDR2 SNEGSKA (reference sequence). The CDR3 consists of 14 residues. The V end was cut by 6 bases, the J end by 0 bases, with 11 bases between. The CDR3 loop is CSAKGLTNTGELFF. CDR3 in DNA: TGCAGTGCCAAGGGACTGACGAACACCGGGGAGCTGTTTTTT.

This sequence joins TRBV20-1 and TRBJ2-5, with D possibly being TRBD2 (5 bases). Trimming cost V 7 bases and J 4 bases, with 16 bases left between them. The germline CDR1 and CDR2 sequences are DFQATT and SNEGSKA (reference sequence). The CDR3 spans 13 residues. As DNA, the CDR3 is TGCAGTGTCGAGGGCCACATCGTAGAGACCCAGTACTTC. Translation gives CSVEGHIVETQYF.

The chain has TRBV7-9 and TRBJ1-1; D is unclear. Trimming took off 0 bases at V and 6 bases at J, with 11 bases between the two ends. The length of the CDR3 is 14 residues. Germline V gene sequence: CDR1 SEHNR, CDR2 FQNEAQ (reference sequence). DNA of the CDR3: TGTGCCAGCAGCTTAGCGATGAATGTCGCTGAAGCTTTCTTT. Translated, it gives CASSLAMNVAEAFF. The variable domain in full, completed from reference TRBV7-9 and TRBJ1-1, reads DTGVSQNPRHKITKRGQNVTFRCDPISEHNRLYWYRQTLGQGPEFLTYFQNEAQLEKSRLLSDRFSAERPKGSFSTLEIQRTEQGDSAMYLCASSLAMNVAEAFFGQGTRLTVV.

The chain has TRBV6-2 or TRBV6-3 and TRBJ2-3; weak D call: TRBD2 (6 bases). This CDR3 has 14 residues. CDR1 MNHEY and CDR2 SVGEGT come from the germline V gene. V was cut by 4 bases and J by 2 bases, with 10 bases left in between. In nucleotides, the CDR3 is TGTGCCAGCAGTTTCCGGGACTCCACAGATACGCAGTATTTT. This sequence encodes CASSFRDSTDTQYF.

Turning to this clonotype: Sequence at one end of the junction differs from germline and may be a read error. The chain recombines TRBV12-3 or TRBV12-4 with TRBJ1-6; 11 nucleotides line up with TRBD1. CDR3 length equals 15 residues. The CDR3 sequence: CARSLGTGGNPPLHF. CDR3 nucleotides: TGTGCCAGAAGTTTGGGGACAGGGGGTAATCCACCCCTCCACTTT.

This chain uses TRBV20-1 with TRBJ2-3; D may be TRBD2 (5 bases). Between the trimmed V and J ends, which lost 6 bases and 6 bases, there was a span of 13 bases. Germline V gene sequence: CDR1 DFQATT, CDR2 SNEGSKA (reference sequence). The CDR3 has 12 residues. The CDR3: CSAPRVGDTQYF. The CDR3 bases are TGCAGTGCCCCGAGGGTGGGGGATACGCAGTATTTT.

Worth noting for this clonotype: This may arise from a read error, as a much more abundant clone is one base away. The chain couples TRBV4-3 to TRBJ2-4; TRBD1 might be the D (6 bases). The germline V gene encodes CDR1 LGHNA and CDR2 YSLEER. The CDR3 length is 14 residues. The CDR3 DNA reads TGCGCCGGCAGCCAAGGCAGGGGCAAAAACATTCAGTACTTC. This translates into CAGSQGRGKNIQYF.